This record covers a single T cell receptor beta chain. From germline, CDR1 is KGHSH and CDR2 LQKENI. Trimming pared 3 bases from V and 0 bases from J, leaving 7 bases between. The CDR3 covers 14 residues. These data come from a study of blood T cell repertoires in COVID-19. In the study overall: The samples span acute and convalescent COVID-19 from the United States, Italy and Spain. PBMCs, B-cell-depleted T cells, or T cells provided the cDNA or gDNA that made up the material.

In the authors' methods: Estimated nucleated cell counts came from reference gene primer amplification. The protocol was immunoSEQ multiplex PCR, while the TCRdb copy is restricted to in-frame clones and leaves out a portion. V and J calls and clone size are given by that table; D and trimming were obtained from the DNA. The table includes 84,000 or so clones, about three quarters detected once. The J gene is TRBJ2-3, the V gene TRBV18, with a tentative D call TRBD1 (6 bases). The sequenced sample consisted of peripheral blood. The sequence was collected from a human donor in a cohort sampled during active COVID-19. Here the CDR3 reads CASSPQGSTDTQYF. For the CDR3, the DNA is TGTGCCAGCTCACCTCAGGGGAGCACAGATACGCAGTATTTT. The complete variable domain, with remaining parts taken from reference TRBV18 and TRBJ2-3, reads NAGVMQNPRHLVRRRGQEARLRCSPMKGHSHVYWYRQLPEEGLKFMVYLQKENIIDESGMPKERFSAEFPKEGPSILRIQQVVRGDSAAYFCASSPQGSTDTQYFGPGTRLTVL.